One T cell receptor beta chain is described in this entry. Sorting used thawed, overnight-rested PBMC stained with anti-CD3, a viability dye and GMM-loaded CD1B tetramer. C32 glucose monomycolate from Rhodococcus equi was loaded onto the CD1B tetramers. Each donor contributed roughly 100,000 sorted tetramer-negative cells. This entry comes from a study of T cells in tuberculosis. About the study: CD1B tetramers identified T cells specific for mycobacterial lipid GMM. Points from the study as a whole: Low-affinity CD1B-GMM tetramer-binding T cells may have been missed.

The CDR3 length is 14 residues. Trimming pared 3 bases from V and 0 bases from J, leaving 6 bases between. Germline CDR1 LNHDA, CDR2 SQIVND (reference sequence). Chain pairing is unknown; alpha and beta were sequenced separately. Produced via immunoSEQ multiplex PCR; TCRdb's table is partial and in-frame only. Among nearly 60,000 clones listed, roughly 86% were seen once. Material: CD1b-GMM tetramer-negative cells sorted from PBMCs. This receptor was identified in an adult woman with latent tuberculosis. The chain employs TRBV19 and TRBJ1-5; no reliable D call. The CDR3 region is CASSIFNSNQPQHF. CDR3 nucleotide sequence: TGTGCCAGTAGTATCTTTAATAGCAATCAGCCCCAGCATTTT.